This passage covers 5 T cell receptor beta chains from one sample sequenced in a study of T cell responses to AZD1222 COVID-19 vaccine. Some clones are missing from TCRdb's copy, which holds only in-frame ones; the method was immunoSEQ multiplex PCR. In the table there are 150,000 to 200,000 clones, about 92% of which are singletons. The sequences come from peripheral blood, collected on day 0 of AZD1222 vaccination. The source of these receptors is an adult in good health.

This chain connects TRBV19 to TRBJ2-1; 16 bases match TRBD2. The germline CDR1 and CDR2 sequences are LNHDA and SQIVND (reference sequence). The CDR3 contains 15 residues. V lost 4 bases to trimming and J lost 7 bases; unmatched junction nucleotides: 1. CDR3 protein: CASSKGLAGGNEQFF. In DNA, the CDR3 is TGTGCCAGTAGTAAGGGACTAGCGGGAGGGAATGAGCAGTTCTTC.

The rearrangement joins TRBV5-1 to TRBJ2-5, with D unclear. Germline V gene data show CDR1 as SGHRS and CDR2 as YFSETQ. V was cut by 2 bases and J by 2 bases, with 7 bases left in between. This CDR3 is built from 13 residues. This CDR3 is CASSFGGQETQYF. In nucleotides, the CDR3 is TGCGCCAGCAGCTTCGGCGGACAAGAGACCCAGTACTTC.

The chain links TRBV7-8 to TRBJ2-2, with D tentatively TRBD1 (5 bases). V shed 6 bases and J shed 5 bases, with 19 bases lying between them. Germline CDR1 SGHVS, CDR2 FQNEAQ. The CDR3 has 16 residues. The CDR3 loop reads CASRGVLSVRTGELFF. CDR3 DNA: TGTGCCAGCAGAGGGGTATTATCCGTTAGAACCGGGGAGCTGTTTTTT.

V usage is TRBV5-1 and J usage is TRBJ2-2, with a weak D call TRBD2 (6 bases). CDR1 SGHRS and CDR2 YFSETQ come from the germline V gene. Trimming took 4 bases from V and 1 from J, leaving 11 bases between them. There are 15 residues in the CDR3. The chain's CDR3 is CASSPGRGNTGELFF. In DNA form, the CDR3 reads TGCGCCAGCAGCCCGGGGCGGGGGAACACCGGGGAGCTGTTTTTT.

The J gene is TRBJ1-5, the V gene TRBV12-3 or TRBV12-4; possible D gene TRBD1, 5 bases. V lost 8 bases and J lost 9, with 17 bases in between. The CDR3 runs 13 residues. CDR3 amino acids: CASAGTVDRPQHF. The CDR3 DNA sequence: TGTGCCAGCGCCGGGACGGTCGATCGGCCCCAGCATTTT.